This T cell receptor (beta chain) was documented in a study of T cells after posttransplantation cyclophosphamide. Data came from immunoSEQ multiplex PCR; TCRdb stores just in-frame clones and leaves some out. The sample records 45,000 or so clones, around 94% being singletons. Per the germline V gene, CDR1 is LNHDA and CDR2 is SQIVND (reference sequence). J was trimmed by 2 bases and V by 1 base; bases with no gene match: 2. The CDR3 loop spans 15 amino acids. This chain connects TRBV19 to TRBJ2-5, with 9 bases lining up with TRBD2. The receptor's source is a woman between 45 and 65 years old in good health and a related stem cell transplant donor. Sequencing input: PBMCs. CDR3 amino acids: CASSIGLADQETQYF. The DNA for the CDR3 is TGTGCCAGTAGTATAGGACTAGCGGATCAAGAGACCCAGTACTTC.